These T cell receptor beta chains were read from a single sample in a study of technical replicates of blood from a handful of donors. Measured with immunoSEQ multiplex PCR; TCRdb has only the in-frame clones, and not every one. The repertoire includes around 100,000 clones, 96% of them detected once, and approximately 0.2% sits in the top ten. Sequencing was done on a sample of T cells isolated from PBMCs. The receptors were gathered from a human donor in good health. Each CDR3 is given with its conserved first and last residue. A D gene is named only where the DNA matches it firmly. A clone size is listed for some rows: how often the clone was seen (once, few, many), or a class if it is expanded.

V: TRBV4-1
size: NA
J: TRBJ2-2
D: TRBD1
DNA: TGCGCCAGCAGCCACTCCCGACAGGGGGGCACCGGGGAGCTGTTTTTT
CDR3: CASSHSRQGGTGELFF

V: TRBV14
size: few
J: TRBJ2-3
D: TRBD2
DNA: TGTGCCAGCAGCCGAAATAGCGGGGGGACAGATACGCAGTATTTT
CDR3: CASSRNSGGTDTQYF

V: TRBV19
size: NA
J: TRBJ1-5
D: TRBD1
DNA: TGTGCCAGTAGGACCTTGACAGGGGGAAACAATCAGCCCCAGCATTTT
CDR3: CASRTLTGGNNQPQHF

V: TRBV6-1
size: NA
J: TRBJ1-5
D: NA
DNA: TGTGCCAGCAGTGCTAGTCAGGGATCTATTTCTAGCAATCAGCCCCAGCATTTT
CDR3: CASSASQGSISSNQPQHF

V: TRBV10-2
size: NA
J: TRBJ1-1
D: NA
DNA: TGCGCCAGCAGCCCGAGGTGGCCCATGAACACTGAAGCTTTCTTT
CDR3: CASSPRWPMNTEAFF

V: TRBV6-5
size: NA
J: TRBJ1-5
D: TRBD1
DNA: TGTGCCAGCAGTCCCGGACAGGGGGCCGGTCAGCCCCAGCATTTT
CDR3: CASSPGQGAGQPQHF

V: TRBV2
size: NA
J: TRBJ2-2
D: NA
DNA: TGTGCCAGCAGTGAGGAGAGTAACGGGGAGCTGTTTTTT
CDR3: CASSEESNGELFF

V: TRBV29-1
size: NA
J: TRBJ2-3
D: TRBD2
DNA: TGCAGCGCCACACTAGCGGGTGGAAGCACAGATACGCAGTATTTT
CDR3: CSATLAGGSTDTQYF

V: TRBV11-3
size: once
J: TRBJ2-5
D: NA
DNA: TGTGCCAGCAGCCACGGGGTAGCGGTGAATAGGAGGGAAGAGACCCAGTACTTC
CDR3: CASSHGVAVNRREETQYF

V: TRBV5-4
size: NA
J: TRBJ1-6
D: TRBD1
DNA: TGTGCCAGCAGACGCGACAGGGCTGATTCACCCCTCCACTTT
CDR3: CASRRDRADSPLHF

V: TRBV10-3
size: NA
J: TRBJ2-7
D: TRBD1
DNA: TGTGCCATCAGTGACCCGGGACAGGGGTCCTACGAGCAGTACTTC
CDR3: CAISDPGQGSYEQYF

V: TRBV2
size: NA
J: TRBJ2-5
D: TRBD2
DNA: TGTGCCAGCTTCGAGGGACTAGCGGGTCCTGGGGAGACCCAGTACTTC
CDR3: CASFEGLAGPGETQYF

V: TRBV29-1
size: once
J: TRBJ1-1
D: NA
DNA: TGCAGCGTTGAACAGGGGACCGGGACTGAAGCTTTCTTT
CDR3: CSVEQGTGTEAFF

V: TRBV5-4
size: NA
J: TRBJ2-2
D: TRBD1
DNA: TGTGCCAGCAGCCCCCGGACAGGAATCACCGGGGAGCTGTTTTTT
CDR3: CASSPRTGITGELFF

V: TRBV11-1
size: NA
J: TRBJ2-3
D: TRBD2
DNA: TGTGCCAGCAGCTTTTTAGCGGGAAGCACAGATACGCAGTATTTT
CDR3: CASSFLAGSTDTQYF

V: TRBV5-4
size: once
J: TRBJ2-7
D: TRBD1
DNA: TGTGCCAGCAGCTACCGGGACAGCTCCTACGAGCAGTACTTC
CDR3: CASSYRDSSYEQYF

V: TRBV5-1
size: NA
J: TRBJ2-3
D: TRBD2
DNA: TGCGCCAGCAGCATGGGGGGACTAGCAGACACAGATACGCAGTATTTT
CDR3: CASSMGGLADTDTQYF

V: TRBV27
size: NA
J: TRBJ2-1
D: TRBD1
DNA: TGTGCCAGCAGCCGGGACAGGGCCAATGAGCAGTTCTTC
CDR3: CASSRDRANEQFF

V: TRBV6-6
size: NA
J: TRBJ2-2
D: NA
DNA: TGTGCCAGCAGTTACCGCGGCGGATTGGACACCGGGGAGCTGTTTTTT
CDR3: CASSYRGGLDTGELFF

V: TRBV27
size: NA
J: TRBJ2-7
D: NA
DNA: TGTGCCAGCAGTTTGGGAGCCGCCCGGGAGCAGTACTTC
CDR3: CASSLGAAREQYF

V: TRBV9
size: once
J: TRBJ1-2
D: NA
DNA: TGTGCCAGCAGCGCCTTTAGTTTACATGGCTACACCTTC
CDR3: CASSAFSLHGYTF

V: TRBV30
size: NA
J: TRBJ1-2
D: NA
DNA: TGTGCCTGGAGTGTAGATCCCAGTCCCTATGGCTACACCTTC
CDR3: CAWSVDPSPYGYTF

V: TRBV2
size: once
J: TRBJ2-1
D: NA
DNA: TGTGCCAGCAGTGAAGCGCTACTAAATGAGCAGTTCTTC
CDR3: CASSEALLNEQFF

V: TRBV7-9
size: NA
J: TRBJ2-7
D: NA
DNA: TGTGCCAGCAGCTTAGTCACGGGAACCTACGAGCAGTACTTC
CDR3: CASSLVTGTYEQYF

V: TRBV10-1
size: NA
J: TRBJ2-7
D: NA
DNA: TGCGCCAGCAGTGAGACTTCGTACGAGCAGTACTTC
CDR3: CASSETSYEQYF

V: TRBV6-6
size: NA
J: TRBJ2-3
D: NA
DNA: TGTGCCAGCAGGGGAGGTACTAGTACGCAGTATTTT
CDR3: CASRGGTSTQYF

V: TRBV4-2
size: NA
J: TRBJ1-1
D: NA
DNA: TGTGCCAGCAGCCAACTCCCTTTGAACACTGAAGCTTTCTTT
CDR3: CASSQLPLNTEAFF

V: TRBV6-1
size: NA
J: TRBJ2-1
D: TRBD2
DNA: TGTGCCAGCAGTGCGGGACTAGCGTCTTACAATGAGCAGTTCTTC
CDR3: CASSAGLASYNEQFF

V: TRBV7-9
size: once
J: TRBJ2-2
D: TRBD1
DNA: TGTGCCAGCAGCCAACCGGGACAGGAGGACACCGGGGAGCTGTTTTTT
CDR3: CASSQPGQEDTGELFF

V: TRBV5-1
size: NA
J: TRBJ2-7
D: NA
DNA: TGCGCCAGCAGCTTCCTCCCCGCTACAGACGAGCAGTACTTC
CDR3: CASSFLPATDEQYF